The entry below describes one T cell receptor beta chain. Antigen unknown. The V gene's germline CDR1 is SGHNT and CDR2 YYREEE (reference sequence). Unmatched junction bases numbered 4, after V lost 4 bases and J lost 3 bases. The CDR3 covers 14 residues. The patients all showed relapse after autologous stem cell transplantation, while their brentuximab vedotin exposure varied. This sample stems from a study of PD-1 blockade in classical Hodgkin lymphoma. The study's findings and limits: Complete responders started with a diversity level that resembled newly diagnosed patients at baseline. CD4+ TCR diversity, unlike CD8+, rose significantly by C4D1.

TCRdb's table, derived via immunoSEQ multiplex PCR, lists solely in-frame clones and lacks some. The data show 55,000 to 65,000 clones, over 75% seen once. The material sequenced was peripheral blood mononuclear cells (PBMCs), taken at baseline. The chain joins TRBV5-4 to TRBJ2-3, with 8 nucleotides matching TRBD2. This TCR came from a human donor with classical Hodgkin lymphoma. For the CDR3, the DNA is TGTGCCAGCAGCCTTAGCGGGAAAACAGATACGCAGTATTTT. Translation gives CASSLSGKTDTQYF.